This TCR beta chain was identified in a study of blood T cell repertoires in COVID-19. In the study overall: COVID-19 samples from acute and convalescent phases originated in the United States, Italy and Spain.

Trimming cost V 1 base and J 4 bases, with 14 bases left between them. The V gene's germline CDR1 is SGHAT and CDR2 FQNNGV. The length of the CDR3 is 15 residues. Assay: immunoSEQ multiplex PCR; the TCRdb copy retains only in-frame clones and omits some. The table has 200,000 or so clones, approximately 90% seen once. Adults between roughly 18 and 89 years of age took part from fewer than 30 US areas. The origin of this receptor is a woman between 40 and 55 years old with acute COVID-19. Sequencing used PBMCs or T cells enriched from blood (not recorded which). This sequence joins TRBV11-2 and TRBJ2-7; D is possibly TRBD1 (6 bases). DNA of the CDR3: TGTGCCAGCAGCTTAGGTCCAGGGGATAGATACGAGCAGTACGTC. Translating it yields CASSLGPGDRYEQYV.